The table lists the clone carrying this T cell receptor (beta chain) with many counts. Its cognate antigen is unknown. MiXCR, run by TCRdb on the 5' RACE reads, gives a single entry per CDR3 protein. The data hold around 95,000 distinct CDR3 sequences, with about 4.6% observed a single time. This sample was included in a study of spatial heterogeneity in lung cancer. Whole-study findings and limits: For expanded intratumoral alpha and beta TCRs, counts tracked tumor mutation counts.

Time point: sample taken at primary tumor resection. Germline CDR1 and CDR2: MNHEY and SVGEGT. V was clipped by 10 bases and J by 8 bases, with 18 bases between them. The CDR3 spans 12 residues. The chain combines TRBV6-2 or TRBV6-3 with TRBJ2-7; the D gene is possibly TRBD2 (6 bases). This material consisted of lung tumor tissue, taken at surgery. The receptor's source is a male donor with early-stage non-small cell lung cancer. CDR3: CAKLAAGLKQYF. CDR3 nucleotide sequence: TGTGCCAAACTAGCCGCCGGGTTGAAGCAGTACTTC.